The 14 T cell receptor beta chains in this list originate from one sample, sequenced in a study of CD8+CD57+ T cells in acquired aplastic anemia. TCR beta VDJ combinations and CDR3 sequences were profiled from genomic DNA. TCRdb re-called the reads with MiXCR, one entry per CDR3 protein. The sample has some 160,000 distinct CDR3 sequences, approximately 44% seen once. Sequenced patients had shown CD8+CD57+ cell expansion by flow cytometry. The sequenced sample consisted of sorted CD4+, CD8+, or CD8+CD57+ T cells (not recorded which) from PBMCs. The receptors were sampled from a human donor with aplastic anemia.

The chain is built from TRBV29-1 and TRBJ1-6, with 8 bases identical to TRBD1. With V trimmed by 6 bases and J by 9 bases, 19 bases remained unmatched. CDR3 size: 17 residues. Germline V gene lookup returns CDR1 SQVTM and CDR2 ANQGSEA. This CDR3 is CSVSETGDSARGSPLHF. CDR3 coding DNA: TGCAGCGTATCCGAGACAGGGGATTCCGCCCGTGGTTCACCCCTCCACTTT.

This clonotype was seen a handful of times. An end of the junction does not agree with germline; a read error may underlie this. The chain links TRBV29-1 to TRBJ2-3; a possible D gene is TRBD1 (6 bases). The germline CDR1 and CDR2 sequences are SQVTM and ANQGSEA. The CDR3 loop spans 15 amino acids. CDR3 nucleotide sequence: TGCAGCGTGACGGCCCGGGACACTTACACAGACACGCAGTATTTT. This translates into CSVTARDTYTDTQYF.

This rearrangement joins TRBV10-3 to TRBJ2-7; D is unclear. The CDR3 covers 14 residues. V gave up 6 bases and J gave up 6 bases, with 18 bases separating them. Per germline, CDR1 ENHRY and CDR2 SYGVKD. CDR3 DNA sequence: TGTGCCATCAGGTACACGTTAGAGGATGGCGAGCAGTACTTC. Translation: CAIRYTLEDGEQYF.

J is TRBJ2-1 and V is TRBV29-1; 12 nucleotides agree with TRBD2. Germline V gene lookup returns CDR1 SQVTM and CDR2 ANQGSEA. Trimming took 3 bases from V and 4 from J; bases not matched to a gene: 7. The length of the CDR3 is 16 residues. The CDR3 DNA is TGCAGCGTTGATTCCCGGACTAGCGGGACTTACAATGAGCAGTTCTTC. It codes for CSVDSRTSGTYNEQFF.

The chain has TRBV7-9 and TRBJ2-6, with D unclear. The V gene lost 5 bases and the J gene lost 0 bases, with 5 bases spanning the gap. Germline CDR1 SEHNR, CDR2 FQNEAQ (reference sequence). This CDR3 comprises 14 residues. The CDR3 reads CASSLFSGANVLTF. CDR3 bases: TGTGCCAGCAGCCTCTTCTCTGGGGCCAACGTCCTGACTTTC.

This clonotype was seen at least ten times. The chain recombines TRBV12-3 or TRBV12-4 with TRBJ1-4; maybe TRBD1 (5 bases). This CDR3 has 14 amino acids. Trimming shortened V by 2 bases and J by 4 bases, and 8 bases separated the two germline ends. CDR3 in amino acids: CASSLSGINEKLFF. CDR3 sequence (DNA): TGTGCCAGCAGTTTATCAGGGATTAATGAAAAACTGTTTTTT.

Turning to this clonotype: This clone may be a read error of a much larger clone one base away. The chain links TRBV6-1 to TRBJ2-7, with D possibly TRBD2 on 7 matching bases. Trimming left V 0 bases short and J 0 bases short, with 9 bases between. Germline V gene data show CDR1 as MNHNS and CDR2 as SASEGT. This CDR3 is built from 15 residues. The CDR3 protein is CASSEAGGLSYEQYF. Written as DNA, the CDR3 is TGTGCCAGCAGTGAAGCGGGGGGGCTCTCCTACGAGCAGTACTTC.

The genes are TRBV11-1 and TRBJ1-6, with TRBD1 identical over 8 bases. Germline CDR1 is SGHAT and CDR2 is FQDESV (reference sequence). The J segment lost 5 bases and the V segment lost 5 bases, leaving 8 bases of the junction unmatched. This CDR3 has 16 residues. CDR3 DNA: TGTGCCAGCAGCCAACAGGGGGTGCTCGATAATTCACCCCTCCACTTT. It encodes CASSQQGVLDNSPLHF.

This clonotype came up many times. This rearrangement joins TRBV12-5 to TRBJ2-1; D is undetermined. V was cut by 5 bases and J by 9 bases, with 11 bases left in between. CDR3 size: 12 residues. Per germline, CDR1 LGHNT and CDR2 FRNRAP. CDR3 sequence: CASGLGISEQFF. As DNA, the CDR3 is TGTGCTAGTGGTCTGGGGATTTCTGAGCAGTTCTTC.

This clonotype was seen ten or more times. V gene TRBV5-8 combines with J gene TRBJ1-2, with 9 bases that match TRBD1. V shed 3 bases, J shed 8 bases, and the junction held 11 bases outside the gene matches. CDR1 SGHTS and CDR2 YDEGEE come from the germline V gene. The CDR3 is 15 residues long. The CDR3 here is CASSWGTGTGRGYTF. The CDR3 DNA is TGTGCCAGCAGCTGGGGAACCGGGACAGGGCGAGGCTACACCTTC. The full variable domain, with the rest looked up from reference TRBV5-8 and TRBJ1-2, is EAGVTQSPTHLIKTRGQQATLRCSPISGHTSVYWYQQALGLGLQFLLWYDEGEERNRGNFPPRFSGRQFPNYSSELNVNALELEDSALYLCASSWGTGTGRGYTFGSGTRLTVV.

The V and J genes are TRBV15 and TRBJ1-4, with a weak D call TRBD1 (6 bases). The CDR3 spans 13 residues. In germline, CDR1 is LNHNV, CDR2 YYDKDF (reference sequence). Between the trimmed V and J ends, which lost 5 bases and 10 bases, there was a span of 14 bases. This CDR3 is CATSDGGGSKLFF. CDR3 coding DNA: TGTGCCACCAGCGACGGGGGGGGCTCAAAACTGTTTTTT.

This clonotype has a count of ten or more. This rearrangement joins TRBV7-2 to TRBJ2-3, with D perhaps matching TRBD2 (5 bases). Trimming cost V 6 bases and J 0 bases, with 13 bases left between them. Germline V gene sequence: CDR1 SGHTA, CDR2 FQGNSA. This CDR3 spans 15 amino acids. This chain's CDR3 is CASRNAGASTDTQYF. The CDR3 region has the DNA TGTGCCAGCAGGAACGCGGGCGCTAGCACAGATACGCAGTATTTT.

V and J are TRBV10-3 and TRBJ1-1, with TRBD1 identical over 12 bases. CDR3 size: 16 residues. Trimming removed 6 bases from V and 4 bases from J; junction bases left unmatched: 9. The germline V gene has CDR1 ENHRY and CDR2 SYGVKD. The CDR3 protein is CAIRPGTGGMGTEAFF. Here the CDR3 DNA reads TGTGCCATCAGGCCCGGGACAGGGGGCATGGGCACTGAAGCTTTCTTT.

This clonotype was recorded once. The gene calls are TRBV19 and TRBJ2-7, with D maybe TRBD1 (6 bases). CDR3 length equals 16 residues. Germline-derived CDR1 and CDR2 are LNHDA and SQIVND (reference sequence). Trimming removed 0 bases at V and 4 bases at J, with 16 bases between. The CDR3 spells CASSIDPRQADYEQYF. CDR3 DNA sequence: TGTGCCAGTAGTATAGATCCCCGACAGGCCGATTACGAGCAGTACTTC.